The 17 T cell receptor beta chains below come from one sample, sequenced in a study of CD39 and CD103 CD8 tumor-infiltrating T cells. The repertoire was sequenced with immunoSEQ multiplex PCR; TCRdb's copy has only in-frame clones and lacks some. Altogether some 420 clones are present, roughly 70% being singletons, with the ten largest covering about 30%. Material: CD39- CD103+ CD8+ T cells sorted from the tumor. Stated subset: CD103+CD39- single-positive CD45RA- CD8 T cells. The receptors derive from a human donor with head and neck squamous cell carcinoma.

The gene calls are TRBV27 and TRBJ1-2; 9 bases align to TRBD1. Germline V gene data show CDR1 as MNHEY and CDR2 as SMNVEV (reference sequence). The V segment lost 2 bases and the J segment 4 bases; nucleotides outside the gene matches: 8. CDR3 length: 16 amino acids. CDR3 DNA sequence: TGTGCCAGCAGTTTACACGCCGGGACAGGGTCCTATGGCTACACCTTC. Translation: CASSLHAGTGSYGYTF.

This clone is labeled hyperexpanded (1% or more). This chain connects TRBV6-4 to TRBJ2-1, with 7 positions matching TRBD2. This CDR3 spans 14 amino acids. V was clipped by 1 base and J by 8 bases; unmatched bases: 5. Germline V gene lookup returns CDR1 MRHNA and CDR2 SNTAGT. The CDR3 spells CASSDWRGTDEQFF. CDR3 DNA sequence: TGTGCCAGCAGTGACTGGCGGGGGACGGATGAGCAGTTCTTC.

CDR3 sequence: CASSVLPGQGYGYTF. The DNA for the CDR3 is TGTGCCAGCAGCGTCCTACCGGGACAGGGGTATGGCTACACCTTC. J is TRBJ1-2 and V is TRBV9; TRBD1 matches 10 bases. Germline V gives CDR1 SGDLS, CDR2 YYNGEE. The CDR3 totals 15 residues. V dropped 2 bases and J dropped 5; count of bases not matched to a gene: 6. Drawing the rest from reference TRBV9 and TRBJ1-2, the complete variable domain is DSGVTQTPKHLITATGQRVTLRCSPRSGDLSVYWYQQSLDQGLQFLIQYYNGEERAKGNILERFSAQQFPDLHSELNLSSLELGDSALYFCASSVLPGQGYGYTFGSGTRLTVV.

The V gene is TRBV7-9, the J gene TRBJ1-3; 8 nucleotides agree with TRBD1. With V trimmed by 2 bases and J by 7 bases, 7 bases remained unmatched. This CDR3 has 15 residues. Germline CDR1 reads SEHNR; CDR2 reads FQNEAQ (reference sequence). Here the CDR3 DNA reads TGTGCCAGCAGCTTAATATCGACAGGGGATAACACCATATATTTT. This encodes CASSLISTGDNTIYF. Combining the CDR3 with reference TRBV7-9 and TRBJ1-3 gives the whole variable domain DTGVSQNPRHKITKRGQNVTFRCDPISEHNRLYWYRQTLGQGPEFLTYFQNEAQLEKSRLLSDRFSAERPKGSFSTLEIQRTEQGDSAMYLCASSLISTGDNTIYFGEGSWLTVV.

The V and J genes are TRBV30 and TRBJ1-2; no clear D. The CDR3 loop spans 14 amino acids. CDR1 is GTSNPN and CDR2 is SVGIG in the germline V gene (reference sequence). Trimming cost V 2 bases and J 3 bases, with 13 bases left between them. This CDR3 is CAWSLFLRDYGYTF. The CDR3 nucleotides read TGTGCCTGGAGTTTATTTCTCCGGGACTATGGCTACACCTTC.

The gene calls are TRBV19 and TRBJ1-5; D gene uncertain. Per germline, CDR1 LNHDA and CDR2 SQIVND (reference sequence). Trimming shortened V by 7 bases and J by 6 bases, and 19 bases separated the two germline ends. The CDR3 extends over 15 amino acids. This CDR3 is CASMSGFESRQPQHF. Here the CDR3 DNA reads TGTGCCAGTATGAGCGGGTTCGAATCACGTCAGCCCCAGCATTTT.

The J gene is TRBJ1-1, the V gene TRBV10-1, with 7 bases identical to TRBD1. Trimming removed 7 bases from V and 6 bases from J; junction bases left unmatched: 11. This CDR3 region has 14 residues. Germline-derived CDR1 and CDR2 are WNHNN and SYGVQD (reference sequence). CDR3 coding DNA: TGCGCCAGCACAAAAGACAGGGACGGGGCTGAAGCTTTCTTT. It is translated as CASTKDRDGAEAFF.

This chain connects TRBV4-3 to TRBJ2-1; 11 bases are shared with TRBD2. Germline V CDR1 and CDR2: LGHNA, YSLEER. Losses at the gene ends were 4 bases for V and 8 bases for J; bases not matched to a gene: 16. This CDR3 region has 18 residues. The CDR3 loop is CASSRRRVAGGPVHEQFF. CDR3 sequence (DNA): TGCGCCAGCAGCCGGCGGCGGGTAGCGGGGGGGCCGGTTCATGAGCAGTTCTTC.

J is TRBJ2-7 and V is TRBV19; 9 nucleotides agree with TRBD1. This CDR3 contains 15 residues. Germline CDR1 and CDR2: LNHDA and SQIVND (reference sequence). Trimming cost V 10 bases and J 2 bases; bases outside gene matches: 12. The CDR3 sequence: CATSAGTGPAYEQYF. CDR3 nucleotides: TGTGCCACCTCTGCGGGGACAGGGCCGGCCTACGAGCAGTACTTC.

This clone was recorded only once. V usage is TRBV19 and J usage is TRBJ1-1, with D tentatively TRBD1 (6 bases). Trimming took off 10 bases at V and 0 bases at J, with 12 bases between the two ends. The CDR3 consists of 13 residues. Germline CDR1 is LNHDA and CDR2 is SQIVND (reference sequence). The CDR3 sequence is CATGDTLNTEAFF. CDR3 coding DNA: TGTGCCACTGGGGACACCTTGAACACTGAAGCTTTCTTT.

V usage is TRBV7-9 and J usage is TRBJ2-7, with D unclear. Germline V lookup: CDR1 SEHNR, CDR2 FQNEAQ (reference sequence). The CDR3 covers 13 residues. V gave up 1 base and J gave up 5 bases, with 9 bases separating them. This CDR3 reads CASSLVNRDEQYF. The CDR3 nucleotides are TGTGCCAGCAGCTTAGTGAACAGAGACGAGCAGTACTTC.

CDR3 in amino acids: CASSPISGGRENEQFF. The CDR3 coding sequence is TGTGCCAGCTCACCAATTAGCGGGGGGCGAGAGAATGAGCAGTTCTTC. The V call is TRBV18, the J call TRBJ2-1; 10 nucleotides align to TRBD2. The CDR3 is 16 residues long. V lost 2 bases to trimming and J lost 7 bases; unmatched junction nucleotides: 8. The germline V gene encodes CDR1 KGHSH and CDR2 LQKENI.

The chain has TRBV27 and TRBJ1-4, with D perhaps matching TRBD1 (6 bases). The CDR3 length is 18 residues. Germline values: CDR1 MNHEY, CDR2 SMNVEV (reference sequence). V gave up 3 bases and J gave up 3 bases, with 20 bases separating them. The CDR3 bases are TGTGCCAGCAGTTTCCACCCTCCTCGGGACAAACCTAATGAAAAACTGTTTTTT. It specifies CASSFHPPRDKPNEKLFF.

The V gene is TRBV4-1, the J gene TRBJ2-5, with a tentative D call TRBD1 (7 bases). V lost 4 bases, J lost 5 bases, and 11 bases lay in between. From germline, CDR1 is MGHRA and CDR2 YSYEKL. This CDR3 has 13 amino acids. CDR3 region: CASSLPGGETQYF. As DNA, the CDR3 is TGCGCCAGCAGCCTTCCAGGGGGGGAGACCCAGTACTTC.

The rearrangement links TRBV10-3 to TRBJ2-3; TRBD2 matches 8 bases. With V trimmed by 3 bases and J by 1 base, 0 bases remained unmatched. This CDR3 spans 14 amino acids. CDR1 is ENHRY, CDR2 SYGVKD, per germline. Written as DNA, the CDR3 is TGTGCCATCAGTGACGGGGGGGGCACAGATACGCAGTATTTT. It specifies CAISDGGGTDTQYF.

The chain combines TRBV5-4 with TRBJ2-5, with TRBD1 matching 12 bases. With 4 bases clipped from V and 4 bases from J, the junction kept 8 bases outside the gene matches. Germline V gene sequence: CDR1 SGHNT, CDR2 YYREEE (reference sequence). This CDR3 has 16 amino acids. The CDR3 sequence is CASSHGTGGNGETQYF. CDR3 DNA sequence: TGTGCCAGCAGCCACGGGACAGGGGGCAATGGAGAGACCCAGTACTTC.

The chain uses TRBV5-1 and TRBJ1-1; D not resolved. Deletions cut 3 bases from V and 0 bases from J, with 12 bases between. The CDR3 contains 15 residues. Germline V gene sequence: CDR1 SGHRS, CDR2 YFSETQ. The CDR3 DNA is TGCGCCAGCAGCTCGGACTCAGCTTTGAACACTGAAGCTTTCTTT. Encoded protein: CASSSDSALNTEAFF.